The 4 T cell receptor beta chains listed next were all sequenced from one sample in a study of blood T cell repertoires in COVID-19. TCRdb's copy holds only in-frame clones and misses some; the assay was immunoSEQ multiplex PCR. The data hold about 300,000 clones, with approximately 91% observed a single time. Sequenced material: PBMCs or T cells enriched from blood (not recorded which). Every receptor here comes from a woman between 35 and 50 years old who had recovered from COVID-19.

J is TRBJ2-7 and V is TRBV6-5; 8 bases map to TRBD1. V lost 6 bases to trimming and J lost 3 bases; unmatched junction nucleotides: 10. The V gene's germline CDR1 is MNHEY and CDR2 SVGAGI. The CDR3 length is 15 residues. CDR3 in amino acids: CASSLDRARSYEQYF. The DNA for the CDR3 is TGTGCCAGCAGCCTGGACAGGGCTCGGAGCTACGAGCAGTACTTC.

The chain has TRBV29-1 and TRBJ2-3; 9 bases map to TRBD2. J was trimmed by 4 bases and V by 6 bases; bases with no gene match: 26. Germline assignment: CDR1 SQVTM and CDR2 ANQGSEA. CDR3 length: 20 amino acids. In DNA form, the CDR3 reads TGCAGCGTGGCCGGCATCGGCGGCCGTGGAGCGGGGGGCCCCGCAGATACGCAGTATTTT. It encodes CSVAGIGGRGAGGPADTQYF.

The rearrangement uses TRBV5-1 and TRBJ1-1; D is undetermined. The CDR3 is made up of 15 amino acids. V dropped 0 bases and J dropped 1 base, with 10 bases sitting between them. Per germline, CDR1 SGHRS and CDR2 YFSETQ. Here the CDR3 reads CASSLGATQNTEAFF. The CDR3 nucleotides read TGCGCCAGCAGCTTGGGGGCCACACAGAACACTGAAGCTTTCTTT. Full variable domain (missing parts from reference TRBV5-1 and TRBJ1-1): KAGVTQTPRYLIKTRGQQVTLSCSPISGHRSVSWYQQTPGQGLQFLFEYFSETQRNKGNFPGRFSGRQFSNSRSEMNVSTLELGDSALYLCASSLGATQNTEAFFGQGTRLTVV.

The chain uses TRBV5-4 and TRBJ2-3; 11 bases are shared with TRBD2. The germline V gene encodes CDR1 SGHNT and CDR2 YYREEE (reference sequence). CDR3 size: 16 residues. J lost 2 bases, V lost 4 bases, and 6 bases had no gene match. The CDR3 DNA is TGTGCCAGCAGCACAAAACTAGCGGGGGCCACAGATACGCAGTATTTT. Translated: CASSTKLAGATDTQYF.